A single sample is the source of the 21 T cell receptor beta chains below, sequenced in a study of beta chain features in type 1 diabetes. What was sequenced were expressed TCRB transcripts, since all of the isolated RNA had been reverse transcribed. Here immunoSEQ multiplex PCR was the method, and the copy in TCRdb shows in-frame clones only, minus some. The table lists about 450,000 clones, more than 9.5% of them singletons. The specimen sequenced was naive CD4+ T cells from blood. These receptors all stem from a young woman in good health.

V is TRBV30 and J is TRBJ1-2; no reliable D call. Germline values: CDR1 GTSNPN, CDR2 SVGIG (reference sequence). The CDR3 has 13 amino acids. The V gene lost 3 bases and the J gene lost 6 bases, with 14 bases spanning the gap. The CDR3: CAWSTLRGNGYTF. In DNA form, the CDR3 reads TGTGCCTGGAGCACTCTCCGGGGAAATGGCTACACCTTC.

This rearrangement joins TRBV5-6 to TRBJ2-1; TRBD1 is a possible D gene (6 bases). The V gene lost 7 bases and the J gene lost 10 bases, with 24 bases spanning the gap. The CDR3 runs 15 residues. Germline lookup yields CDR1 SGHDT and CDR2 YYEEEE. As DNA, the CDR3 is TGTGCCAGCTATCCAGTGGACAGTTTGAATGGAGAGCAGTTCTTC. Its translation: CASYPVDSLNGEQFF.

The V gene is TRBV5-1, the J gene TRBJ2-2; D is unresolved. The CDR3 is made up of 16 amino acids. Trimming removed 3 bases from V and 4 bases from J, with 16 bases in between. Germline CDR1 reads SGHRS; CDR2 reads YFSETQ. For the CDR3, the DNA is TGCGCCAGCAGCTCCCTCCTCCCCGGGCGCACCGGGGAGCTGTTTTTT. Its protein is CASSSLLPGRTGELFF.

This clone was seen a few times. V and J are TRBV30 and TRBJ1-2; TRBD1 matches 7 bases. The J segment lost 4 bases and the V segment lost 2 bases, leaving 7 bases of the junction unmatched. The CDR3 is made up of 14 amino acids. Germline-derived CDR1 and CDR2 are GTSNPN and SVGIG (reference sequence). In DNA form, the CDR3 reads TGTGCCTGGAGTCAAGGGGGCGCGGCCTATGGCTACACCTTC. Translation: CAWSQGGAAYGYTF.

The gene calls are TRBV5-1 and TRBJ2-5, with 7 nucleotides matching TRBD1. V shed 7 bases, J shed 4 bases, and the junction held 7 bases outside the gene matches. Germline V gene data show CDR1 as SGHRS and CDR2 as YFSETQ. The CDR3 loop spans 13 amino acids. The CDR3 nucleotides are TGCGCCAGCCCCCGAGGGGGCCGAGAGACCCAGTACTTC. The encoded protein is CASPRGGRETQYF.

This clone was counted between two and nine times. The chain has TRBV29-1 and TRBJ2-7; tentatively, D is TRBD1 or TRBD2 (5 bases each). Looked up from germline, CDR1 is SQVTM and CDR2 is ANQGSEA. With 7 bases removed from V and 0 bases from J, the gap between germline ends came to 13 bases. This CDR3 has 13 amino acids. CDR3 loop: CSGDLPSSYEQYF. The CDR3 region has the DNA TGCAGCGGGGACCTTCCGAGCTCCTACGAGCAGTACTTC.

The chain has TRBV25-1 and TRBJ1-1; no reliable D call. The germline CDR1 and CDR2 sequences are MGHDK and SYGVNS. Trimming took off 8 bases at V and 2 bases at J, with 18 bases between the two ends. The CDR3 is made up of 15 amino acids. The CDR3 reads CASRYRERTNTEAFF. The CDR3 nucleotides read TGTGCCAGCCGTTACCGAGAGCGGACCAACACTGAAGCTTTCTTT.

The CDR3 DNA reads TGTGCCAGCAGTGCCGGGACTAGCGGGGGTCGTGAGCAGTTCTTC. It translates to CASSAGTSGGREQFF. The genes are TRBV7-2 and TRBJ2-1, with TRBD2 identical over 14 bases. V trimming: 6 bases; J trimming: 9 bases; junction bases outside the gene matches: 7. The CDR3 has 15 residues. CDR1 and CDR2 (germline): SGHTA, FQGNSA.

This chain links TRBV7-6 with TRBJ2-3; maybe TRBD2 (6 bases). Trimming stripped 7 bases from V and 4 bases from J, with 21 bases between. CDR3 length: 16 residues. CDR1 is SGHVS and CDR2 is FNYEAQ in the germline V gene. CDR3 DNA: TGTGCCAGCACCCTGGCATCGCCTAGCGTTCCAGATACGCAGTATTTT. Its translation: CASTLASPSVPDTQYF.

This clone showed up just a few times. The chain couples TRBV6-1 to TRBJ2-1; a possible D gene is TRBD1 (5 bases). CDR3 length: 16 amino acids. Per the germline V gene, CDR1 is MNHNS and CDR2 is SASEGT. Between the trimmed V and J ends, which lost 2 bases and 6 bases, there was a span of 17 bases. The CDR3, as DNA: TGTGCCAGCAGTGAAAGGTGGGCAGGGCTAGTCAATGAGCAGTTCTTC. Encoded protein: CASSERWAGLVNEQFF.

This clone was seen ten or more times. V gene TRBV23-1 combines with J gene TRBJ2-5; no clear D gene. TRBV23-1 is filed as an ORF, its function uncertain. The CDR3 is 10 amino acids. V lost 7 bases and J 5 bases, leaving 5 bases between the germline ends. CDR3 in amino acids: CASMRETQYF. CDR3 DNA: TGCGCCAGCATGAGGGAGACCCAGTACTTC.

The chain is built from TRBV28 and TRBJ2-6; the D gene is possibly TRBD1 (5 bases). The germline CDR1 and CDR2 sequences are MDHEN and SYDVKM. V lost 4 bases and J 0 bases, leaving 10 bases between the germline ends. The CDR3 is 16 residues long. Here the CDR3 reads CASSSETASGANVLTF. CDR3 nucleotides: TGTGCCAGCAGTTCCGAGACAGCCTCTGGGGCCAACGTCCTGACTTTC.

This clone was seen a handful of times. The sample holds other DNA sequences that translate to the same CDR3. The chain couples TRBV18 to TRBJ2-2; no clear D. Germline CDR1 is KGHSH and CDR2 is LQKENI. Trimming left V 2 bases short and J 6 bases short, with 1 base between. CDR3 length equals 11 residues. In DNA, the CDR3 is TGTGCCAGCTCACCAGCCGGGGAGCTGTTTTTT. It codes for CASSPAGELFF.

This clone was observed a few times. V usage is TRBV4-1 and J usage is TRBJ2-5; 14 bases map to TRBD2. Germline V CDR1 and CDR2: MGHRA, YSYEKL. V gave up 4 bases and J gave up 4 bases; unmatched junction bases: 5. The CDR3 covers 16 residues. CDR3 DNA sequence: TGCGCCAGCAGCCGCCGACTAGCGGGGGGGCCAGAGACCCAGTACTTC. Translating gives CASSRRLAGGPETQYF.

Only a few counts were recorded for this clone. The identical CDR3 is also encoded by other nucleotide sequences in the sample. The chain recombines TRBV20-1 with TRBJ1-2; D uncertain. Germline CDR1 reads DFQATT; CDR2 reads SNEGSKA (reference sequence). Trimming took 3 bases from V and 1 from J, leaving 3 bases between them. This CDR3 region has 11 residues. For the CDR3, the DNA is TGCAGTGCTAGTGATAACTATGGCTACACCTTC. Amino acid sequence: CSASDNYGYTF.

This clone was observed a few times. The rearrangement uses TRBV11-3 and TRBJ2-7; D perhaps matches TRBD2 (5 bases). The CDR3 extends over 14 amino acids. Trimming pared 5 bases from V and 3 bases from J, leaving 14 bases between. CDR1 and CDR2 from the germline V gene are SGHNT and YENEEA. The DNA for the CDR3 is TGTGCCAGCAGCCCAGCGGCGGCCCTCTACGAGCAGTACTTC. As protein: CASSPAAALYEQYF. The whole variable domain, filled in from reference TRBV11-3 and TRBJ2-7, reads EAGVVQSPRYKIIEKKQPVAFWCNPISGHNTLYWYLQNLGQGPELLIRYENEEAVDDSQLPKDRFSAERLKGVDSTLKIQPAELGDSAVYLCASSPAAALYEQYFGPGTRLTVT.

The genes are TRBV20-1 and TRBJ1-1; D is unclear. Trimming cost V 3 bases and J 6 bases, with 8 bases left between them. The CDR3 length is 11 residues. Germline assignment: CDR1 DFQATT and CDR2 SNEGSKA (reference sequence). The CDR3 nucleotides are TGCAGTGCTAGTCTTGACGCTGAAGCTTTCTTT. Protein product: CSASLDAEAFF.

The sample holds a few counts of this clone. V and J are TRBV4-2 and TRBJ1-2; no clear D. The CDR3 covers 11 residues. Trimming left V 1 base short and J 5 bases short, with 2 bases between. CDR1 and CDR2 (germline): LGHNA, YNFKEQ. DNA for the CDR3: TGTGCCAGCAGCCAAGGATATGGCTACACCTTC. This gives the protein CASSQGYGYTF.

The chain carries TRBV2 and TRBJ2-7, with D possibly being TRBD1 or TRBD2 (5 bases each). The CDR3 spans 14 residues. Trimming left V 7 bases short and J 3 bases short, with 16 bases between. Per the germline V gene, CDR1 is SNHLY and CDR2 is FYNNEI. The CDR3 loop is CASTVETGRYEQYV. The CDR3 nucleotides read TGTGCCAGCACCGTGGAGACGGGGCGCTACGAGCAGTACGTC.

The J gene is TRBJ2-7, the V gene TRBV7-9; 8 nucleotides match TRBD1. This CDR3 is 14 amino acids long. Germline loops: CDR1 SEHNR, CDR2 FQNEAQ (reference sequence). The J segment lost 6 bases and the V segment lost 3 bases, leaving 7 bases of the junction unmatched. The CDR3 nucleotides read TGTGCCAGCAGCTTCCGAGGACAGGGTGGCGAGCAGTACTTC. Translation gives CASSFRGQGGEQYF.

The V gene is TRBV7-9, the J gene TRBJ2-6; D may be TRBD1 (6 bases). The CDR3 is 16 residues long. CDR1 SEHNR and CDR2 FQNEAQ come from the germline V gene (reference sequence). Between the trimmed V and J ends, which lost 1 base and 2 bases, there was a span of 9 bases. The CDR3 DNA reads as TGTGCCAGCAGCTTAGTCCAGGGGACTGGGGCCAACGTCCTGACTTTC. This gives the protein CASSLVQGTGANVLTF.